These 20 T cell receptor beta chains were sequenced from one sample in a study of blood T cells in healthy people across ages (dated by TCRdb to between 2015 and 2016). The library was generated by 5' RACE. Sequencer: Illumina HiSeq 2500. A second PCR of roughly 7 to 11 cycles was performed with a sample-barcoded 5' primer and a J-beta primer mix. Using fastp at Q25 and MiXCR, TCRdb reprocessed the public reads and kept productive beta chains. Duplicate CDR3 protein sequences are folded into a single record with the most common DNA and genes. Across this sample there are hundreds of thousands of distinct CDR3 sequences, with roughly 44% seen only once. The top ten clones comprise about 19% of the sample. Sequenced sample: blood. The receptors originated from a man aged 55 to 70 in good health.

This rearrangement joins TRBV6-5 to TRBJ2-5; TRBD1 is a possible D gene (7 bases). Germline lookup yields CDR1 MNHEY and CDR2 SVGAGI. The CDR3 is 17 residues long. Deletions cut 2 bases from V and 1 base from J, with 17 bases between. This chain's CDR3 is CASSYGHGGQTQETQYF. In DNA form, the CDR3 reads TGTGCCAGCAGTTACGGACACGGGGGACAGACCCAAGAGACCCAGTACTTC.

Turning to this clonotype: A read error may be the cause here, since a much bigger clone is one base away. The rearrangement links TRBV12-3 or TRBV12-4 to TRBJ2-5, with a tentative D call TRBD2 (6 bases). V was shortened by 9 bases and J by 3 bases, with 14 bases between the two germline ends. There are 13 residues in the CDR3. CDR3 residues: CASGRGIKETQYF. The DNA for the CDR3 is TGTGCCAGTGGTCGGGGGATTAAAGAGACCCAGTACTTC.

For this clonotype: At one boundary the junction diverges from the germline segment, which might be a read error. J is TRBJ2-3 and V is TRBV14; 7 nucleotides match TRBD2. The CDR3 spans 16 residues. Germline V gives CDR1 SGHDN, CDR2 FVKESK. CDR3 region: CAGSPLWGGGTDTQYF. CDR3 DNA: TGTGCCGGCAGCCCCCTTTGGGGGGGGGGCACAGATACGCAGTATTTT.

This clonotype was recorded a few times. V is TRBV20-1 and J is TRBJ2-7; TRBD1 agrees at 8 bases. Per the germline V gene, CDR1 is DFQATT and CDR2 is SNEGSKA (reference sequence). The ends lost 4 bases at V and 4 bases at J; junction bases unmatched: 6. CDR3 size: 13 residues. The CDR3 DNA is TGCAGTGCTACTACAGGGGGTGGGTACGAGCAGTACTTC. Protein: CSATTGGGYEQYF.

This clonotype was recorded many times. V gene TRBV20-1 combines with J gene TRBJ1-2, with 8 bases that match TRBD1. The CDR3 is 12 residues long. In germline, CDR1 is DFQATT, CDR2 SNEGSKA (reference sequence). CDR3 sequence: CSARTGNYGYTF. The DNA for the CDR3 is TGCAGCGCCCGGACAGGGAACTATGGCTACACCTTC.

This clonotype was seen more than once but under ten times. The J gene is TRBJ2-4, the V gene TRBV6-1; TRBD1 aligns across 11 bases. The CDR3 contains 18 residues. Germline-derived CDR1 and CDR2 are MNHNS and SASEGT. The trim removed 7 bases at V and 1 base at J, leaving 12 bases unmatched. CDR3: CASKGTGGHKSAKNIQYF. DNA of the CDR3: TGTGCCAGCAAAGGGACAGGGGGGCATAAGTCGGCCAAAAACATTCAGTACTTC.

The gene calls are TRBV6-2 or TRBV6-3 and TRBJ2-1, with 12 bases identical to TRBD2. This CDR3 contains 16 residues. V shed 7 bases and J 4 bases; nucleotides not matched to a gene: 8. CDR1 and CDR2 (germline): MNHEY, SVGEGT. The CDR3 nucleotides are TGTGCCAGCACCTCACGGACTAGCGGGGTGTACAATGAGCAGTTCTTC. Its translation: CASTSRTSGVYNEQFF.

This clonotype was seen a few times. The chain couples TRBV14 to TRBJ1-4; D uncertain. The ends were cut back, 1 base at V and 8 bases at J, with 5 bases in the middle. The CDR3 is made up of 12 amino acids. CDR1 and CDR2 from the germline V gene are SGHDN and FVKESK. Here the CDR3 DNA reads TGTGCCAGCAGCCAAGTTGGAGAAAAACTGTTTTTT. It is translated as CASSQVGEKLFF.

This clonotype turned up a few times. The J gene is TRBJ1-5, the V gene TRBV6-2 or TRBV6-3; no reliable D call. Germline CDR1 and CDR2: MNHEY and SVGEGT. This CDR3 region has 16 residues. The V gene lost 0 bases and the J gene lost 0 bases, with 9 bases spanning the gap. The CDR3 is CASSYSETPSNQPQHF. For the CDR3, the DNA is TGTGCCAGCAGTTACTCGGAGACACCTAGCAATCAGCCCCAGCATTTT.

The chain recombines TRBV5-1 with TRBJ2-3; D gene uncertain. CDR1 is SGHRS, CDR2 YFSETQ, per germline. V gave up 0 bases and J gave up 2 bases, with 13 bases separating them. The CDR3 spans 16 residues. Written as DNA, the CDR3 is TGCGCCAGCAGCTTGGCCGGGCCCCGATACACAGATACGCAGTATTTT. It codes for CASSLAGPRYTDTQYF. The complete variable domain, with remaining parts taken from reference TRBV5-1 and TRBJ2-3, reads KAGVTQTPRYLIKTRGQQVTLSCSPISGHRSVSWYQQTPGQGLQFLFEYFSETQRNKGNFPGRFSGRQFSNSRSEMNVSTLELGDSALYLCASSLAGPRYTDTQYFGPGTRLTVL.

There are many counts of this clonotype. This chain uses TRBV7-8 with TRBJ2-7; D is ambiguous. This CDR3 contains 14 residues. The germline gives CDR1 SGHVS, CDR2 FQNEAQ. Between the trimmed V and J ends, which lost 2 bases and 0 bases, there was a span of 8 bases. In DNA, the CDR3 is TGTGCCAGCAGCTTACCCCAAAGCTCCTACGAGCAGTACTTC. Its protein product is CASSLPQSSYEQYF.

The V call is TRBV4-3, the J call TRBJ1-2, with D perhaps TRBD1 (5 bases). This CDR3 is built from 17 residues. From germline, CDR1 is LGHNA and CDR2 YSLEER. Deletions cut 0 bases from V and 4 bases from J, with 18 bases between. The CDR3 DNA sequence: TGCGCCAGCAGCCAAGATCTGGGAGGGGAGGCGAGCTATGGCTACACCTTC. Its translation is CASSQDLGGEASYGYTF.

The chain couples TRBV5-1 to TRBJ1-1, with 7 bases that match TRBD1. This CDR3 is 17 amino acids long. Trimming took 4 bases from V and 4 from J; bases not matched to a gene: 16. The germline V gene encodes CDR1 SGHRS and CDR2 YFSETQ. The CDR3 DNA reads TGCGCCAGCAGCCACTCCAGCCAGGGGGGAATGGGCACTGAAGCTTTCTTT. This translates into CASSHSSQGGMGTEAFF.

This clonotype has more than one count but fewer than ten. The chain's CDR3 is CASSAWGLADDNEQFF. As DNA, the CDR3 is TGTGCCAGCAGTGCTTGGGGTCTAGCGGACGACAATGAGCAGTTCTTC. The chain carries TRBV6-6 and TRBJ2-1; 7 bases match TRBD2. The V and J ends lost 5 bases and 5 bases, in that order; junction bases with no gene match: 12. Looked up from germline, CDR1 is MNHNY and CDR2 is SVGAGI (reference sequence). The CDR3 has 16 residues.

The chain links TRBV5-1 to TRBJ2-1; weak D call: TRBD2 (6 bases). This CDR3 has 15 residues. V dropped 4 bases and J dropped 14 bases, with 25 bases sitting between them. Germline loops: CDR1 SGHRS, CDR2 YFSETQ. CDR3 residues: CASSAGGGTFGGEFF. CDR3 DNA sequence: TGCGCCAGCAGCGCCGGTGGGGGGACCTTCGGCGGGGAGTTCTTC.

There are a few counts of this clonotype. The chain couples TRBV20-1 to TRBJ2-7, with 13 bases identical to TRBD2. The length of the CDR3 is 18 residues. Trimming at V came to 0 bases and at J to 3 bases, leaving 11 bases not matched to a gene. Looked up from germline, CDR1 is DFQATT and CDR2 is SNEGSKA (reference sequence). The CDR3 nucleotides read TGCAGTGCTAGAGAGGTCCCGGGACTAGCGGGGCTTCGCTACGAGCAGTACTTC. Translation gives CSAREVPGLAGLRYEQYF.

This clonotype was found a few times. The chain employs TRBV16 and TRBJ2-7; TRBD2 agrees at 13 bases. The CDR3 extends over 17 amino acids. V trimming: 6 bases; J trimming: 2 bases; junction bases outside the gene matches: 10. Germline V gene sequence: CDR1 KGHSY, CDR2 FQNENV. The CDR3: CASSRGLAGAPTYEQYF. The CDR3 region has the DNA TGTGCCAGCAGTCGTGGACTAGCGGGGGCACCTACCTACGAGCAGTACTTC. Drawing the rest from reference TRBV16 and TRBJ2-7, the complete variable domain is GEEVAQTPKHLVRGEGQKAKLYCAPIKGHSYVFWYQQVLKNEFKFLISFQNENVFDETGMPKERFSAKCLPNSPCSLEIQATKLEDSAVYFCASSRGLAGAPTYEQYFGPGTRLTVT.

The chain carries TRBV20-1 and TRBJ2-7; 9 bases map to TRBD1. The length of the CDR3 is 15 residues. With 0 bases clipped from V and 3 bases from J, the junction kept 6 bases outside the gene matches. Germline V gene sequence: CDR1 DFQATT, CDR2 SNEGSKA (reference sequence). Here the CDR3 reads CSARDAGTGFYEQYF. CDR3 nucleotides: TGCAGTGCTAGAGATGCCGGGACAGGGTTCTACGAGCAGTACTTC.

This clonotype was seen a few times. The chain uses TRBV27 and TRBJ2-5; 13 bases map to TRBD2. CDR3 length: 17 amino acids. V lost 2 bases, J lost 0 bases, and 3 bases stayed unmatched. Per germline, CDR1 MNHEY and CDR2 SMNVEV (reference sequence). CDR3 in amino acids: CASSLGTSGDYQETQYF. In DNA, the CDR3 is TGTGCCAGCAGTTTAGGGACTAGCGGGGACTACCAAGAGACCCAGTACTTC.

This clonotype showed up just a few times. The chain couples TRBV7-2 to TRBJ2-5; 9 nucleotides match TRBD2. CDR1 is SGHTA, CDR2 FQGNSA, per germline. V shed 5 bases, J shed 11 bases, and the junction held 15 bases outside the gene matches. The CDR3 runs to 15 residues. This CDR3 is CASSQSGGFMYEQYF. CDR3 nucleotide sequence: TGTGCCAGCAGCCAAAGCGGGGGGTTCATGTATGAGCAGTACTTC.